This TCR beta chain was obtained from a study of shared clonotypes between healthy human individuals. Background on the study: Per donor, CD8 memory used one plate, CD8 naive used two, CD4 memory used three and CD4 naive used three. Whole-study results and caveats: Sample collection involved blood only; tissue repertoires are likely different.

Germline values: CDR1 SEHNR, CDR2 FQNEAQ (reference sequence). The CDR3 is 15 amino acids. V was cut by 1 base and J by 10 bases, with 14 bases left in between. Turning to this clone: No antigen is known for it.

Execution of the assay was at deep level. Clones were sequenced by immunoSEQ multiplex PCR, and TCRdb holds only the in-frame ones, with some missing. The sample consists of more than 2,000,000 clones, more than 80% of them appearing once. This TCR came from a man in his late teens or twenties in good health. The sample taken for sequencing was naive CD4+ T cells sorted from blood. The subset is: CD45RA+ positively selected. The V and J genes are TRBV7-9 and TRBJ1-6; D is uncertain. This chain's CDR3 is CASSLEAVVSSPLHF. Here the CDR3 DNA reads TGTGCCAGCAGCTTAGAGGCAGTAGTAAGCTCACCCCTCCACTTT. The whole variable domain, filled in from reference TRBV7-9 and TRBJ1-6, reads DTGVSQNPRHKITKRGQNVTFRCDPISEHNRLYWYRQTLGQGPEFLTYFQNEAQLEKSRLLSDRFSAERPKGSFSTLEIQRTEQGDSAMYLCASSLEAVVSSPLHFGNGTRLTVT.